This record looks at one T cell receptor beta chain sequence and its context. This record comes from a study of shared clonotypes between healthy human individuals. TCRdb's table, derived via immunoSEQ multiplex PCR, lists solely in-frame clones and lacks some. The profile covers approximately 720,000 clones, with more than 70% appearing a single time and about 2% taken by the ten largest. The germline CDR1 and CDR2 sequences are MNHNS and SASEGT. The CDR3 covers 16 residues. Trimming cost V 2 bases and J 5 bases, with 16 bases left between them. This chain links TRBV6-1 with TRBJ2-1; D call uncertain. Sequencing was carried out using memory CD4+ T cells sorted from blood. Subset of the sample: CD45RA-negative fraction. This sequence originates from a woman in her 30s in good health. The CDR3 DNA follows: TGTGCCAGCAGTGAAATAAGAAGGTCAAGCAACAATGAGCAGTTCTTC. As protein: CASSEIRRSSNNEQFF.